This TCR beta chain was observed in a study of OX40 agonist ivuxolimab in advanced cancers. Study information: Patients were under 90% male with ages roughly 20 to 85, mean approximately 58.

General study results and limits: The antigens recognized by the expanded peripheral T cells, that is their antigen specificity, were not determined. The mean number of expanded clones was higher in CD8+ T cells than in CD4+.

Samples of blood were obtained at baseline, on cycle 4 day 1, and on cycle 7 day 1. The V gene's germline CDR1 is MDHEN and CDR2 SYDVKM. V was pared by 3 bases and J by 4 bases, with 6 bases between. The CDR3 has 12 amino acids. This table comes from immunoSEQ multiplex PCR, and its TCRdb copy is limited to in-frame clones, with some not included. The repertoire consists of more than 65,000 clones, with around 80% occurring once and the leading ten covering 5% to 6.5%. This clone was counted only a few times. The antigen remains unidentified. The genes are TRBV28 and TRBJ1-2, with D tentatively TRBD1 (6 bases). The source of this sequence is an adult with an advanced solid tumor such as melanoma, head and neck, liver or kidney cancer. The sample consisted of CD4+ or CD8+ T cells sorted from blood, taken in a trial of the OX40 agonist ivuxolimab. CDR3 DNA sequence: TGTGCCAGCAGTTTGACAGGCTATGGCTACACCTTC. Protein product: CASSLTGYGYTF.